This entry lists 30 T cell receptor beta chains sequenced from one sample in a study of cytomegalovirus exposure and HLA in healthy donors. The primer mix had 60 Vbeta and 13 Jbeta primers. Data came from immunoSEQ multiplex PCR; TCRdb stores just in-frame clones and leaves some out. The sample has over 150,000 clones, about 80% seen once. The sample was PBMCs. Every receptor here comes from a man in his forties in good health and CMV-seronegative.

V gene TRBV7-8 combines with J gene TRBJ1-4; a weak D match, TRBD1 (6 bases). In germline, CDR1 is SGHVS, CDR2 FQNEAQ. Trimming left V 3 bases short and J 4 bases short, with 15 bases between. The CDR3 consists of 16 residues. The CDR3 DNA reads TGTGCCAGCAGCTTTGGGGGCGCAGGTCTTAATGAAAAACTGTTTTTT. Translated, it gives CASSFGGAGLNEKLFF.

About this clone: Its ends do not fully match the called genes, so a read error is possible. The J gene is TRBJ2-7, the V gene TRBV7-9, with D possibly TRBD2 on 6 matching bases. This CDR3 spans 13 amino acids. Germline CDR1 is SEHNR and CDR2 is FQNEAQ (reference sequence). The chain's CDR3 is CSSSSSSEEGQYF. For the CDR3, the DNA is TGTTCCAGCAGCTCATCCTCTGAGGAGGGGCAGTACTTC. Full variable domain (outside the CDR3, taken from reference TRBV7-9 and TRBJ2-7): DTGVSQNPRHKITKRGQNVTFRCDPISEHNRLYWYRQTLGQGPEFLTYFQNEAQLEKSRLLSDRFSAERPKGSFSTLEIQRTEQGDSAMYLCSSSSSSEEGQYFGPGTRLTVT.

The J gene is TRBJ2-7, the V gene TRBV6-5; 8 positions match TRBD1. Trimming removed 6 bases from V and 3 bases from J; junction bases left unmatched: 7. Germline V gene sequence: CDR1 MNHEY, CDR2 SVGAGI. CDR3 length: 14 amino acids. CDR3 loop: CASRPGQAIYEQYF. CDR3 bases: TGTGCCAGCAGGCCGGGACAGGCAATCTACGAGCAGTACTTC.

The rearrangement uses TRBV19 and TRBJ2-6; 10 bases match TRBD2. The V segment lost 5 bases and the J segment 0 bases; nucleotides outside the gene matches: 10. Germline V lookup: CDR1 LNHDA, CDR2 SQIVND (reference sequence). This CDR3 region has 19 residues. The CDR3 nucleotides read TGTGCCAGTAGTTACTTTGGGAGCGGGAGGGCCTCTGGGGCCAACGTCCTGACTTTC. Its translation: CASSYFGSGRASGANVLTF.

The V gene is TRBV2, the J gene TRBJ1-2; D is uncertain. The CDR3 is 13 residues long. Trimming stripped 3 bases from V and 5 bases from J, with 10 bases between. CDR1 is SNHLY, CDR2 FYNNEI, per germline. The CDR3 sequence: CASSDLGVYGYTF. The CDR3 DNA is TGTGCCAGCAGTGACCTGGGAGTTTATGGCTACACCTTC.

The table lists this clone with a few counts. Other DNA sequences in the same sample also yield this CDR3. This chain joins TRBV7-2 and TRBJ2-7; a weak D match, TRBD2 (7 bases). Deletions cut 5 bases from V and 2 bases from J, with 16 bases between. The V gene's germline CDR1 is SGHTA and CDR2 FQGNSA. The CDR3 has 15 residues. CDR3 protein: CASSPEGGGAYEQYF. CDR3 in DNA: TGTGCCAGCAGCCCGGAGGGAGGGGGGGCCTACGAGCAGTACTTC.

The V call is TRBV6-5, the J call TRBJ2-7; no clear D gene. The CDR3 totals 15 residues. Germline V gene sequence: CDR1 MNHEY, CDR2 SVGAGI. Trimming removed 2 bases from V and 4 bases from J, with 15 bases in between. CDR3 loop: CASSYQFPLKYEQYF. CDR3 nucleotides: TGTGCCAGCAGTTACCAGTTTCCCTTAAAATACGAGCAGTACTTC.

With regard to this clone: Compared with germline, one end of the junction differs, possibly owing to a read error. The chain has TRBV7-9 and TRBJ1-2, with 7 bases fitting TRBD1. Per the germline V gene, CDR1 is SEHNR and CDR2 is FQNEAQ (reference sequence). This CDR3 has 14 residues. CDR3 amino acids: CSSSWGQTNYGYTF. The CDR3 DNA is TGTTCCAGCAGCTGGGGACAGACTAACTATGGCTACACCTTC.

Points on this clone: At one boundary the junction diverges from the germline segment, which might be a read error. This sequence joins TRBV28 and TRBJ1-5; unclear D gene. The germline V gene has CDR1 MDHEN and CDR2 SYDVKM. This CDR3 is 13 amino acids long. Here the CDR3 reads CAGSLLHGEPQHF. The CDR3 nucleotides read TGTGCCGGCAGTTTACTTCATGGAGAGCCCCAGCATTTT.

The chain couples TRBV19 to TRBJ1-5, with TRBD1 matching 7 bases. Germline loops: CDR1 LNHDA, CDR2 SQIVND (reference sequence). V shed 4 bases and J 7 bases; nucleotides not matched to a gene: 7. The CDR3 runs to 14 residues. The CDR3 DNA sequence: TGTGCCAGTAGTACCCCGGGAGGGGGCCAGCCCCAGCATTTT. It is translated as CASSTPGGGQPQHF.

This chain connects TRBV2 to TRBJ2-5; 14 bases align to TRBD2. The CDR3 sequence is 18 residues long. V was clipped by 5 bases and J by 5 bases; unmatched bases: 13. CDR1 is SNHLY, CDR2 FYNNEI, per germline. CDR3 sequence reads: CASSYGLAGGSTGETQYF. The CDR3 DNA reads TGTGCCAGCAGTTACGGACTAGCGGGAGGATCTACGGGGGAGACCCAGTACTTC.

The CDR3 DNA reads as TGCGCCAGCAGCTTGCAGGGGTCTGGGGCCAACGTCCTGACTTTC. This codes for CASSLQGSGANVLTF. The rearrangement uses TRBV5-1 and TRBJ2-6; TRBD1 might be the D (6 bases). The V gene lost 1 base and the J gene lost 1 base, with 6 bases spanning the gap. The germline CDR1 and CDR2 sequences are SGHRS and YFSETQ. The CDR3 extends over 15 amino acids.

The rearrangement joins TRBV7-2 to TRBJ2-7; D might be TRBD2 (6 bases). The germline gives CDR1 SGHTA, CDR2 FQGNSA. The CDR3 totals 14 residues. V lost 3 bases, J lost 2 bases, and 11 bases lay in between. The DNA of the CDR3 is TGTGCCAGCAGCTTTTCCGGGAGCCCCTACGAGCAGTACTTC. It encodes CASSFSGSPYEQYF. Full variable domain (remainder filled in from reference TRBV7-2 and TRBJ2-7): GAGVSQSPSNKVTEKGKDVELRCDPISGHTALYWYRQSLGQGLEFLIYFQGNSAPDKSGLPSDRFSAERTGGSVSTLTIQRTQQEDSAVYLCASSFSGSPYEQYFGPGTRLTVT.

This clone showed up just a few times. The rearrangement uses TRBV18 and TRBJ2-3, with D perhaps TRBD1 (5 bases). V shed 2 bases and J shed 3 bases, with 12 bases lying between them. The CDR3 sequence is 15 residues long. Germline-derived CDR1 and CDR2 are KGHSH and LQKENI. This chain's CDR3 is CASSPAGQDTDTQYF. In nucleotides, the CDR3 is TGTGCCAGCTCACCAGCCGGACAAGATACAGATACGCAGTATTTT.

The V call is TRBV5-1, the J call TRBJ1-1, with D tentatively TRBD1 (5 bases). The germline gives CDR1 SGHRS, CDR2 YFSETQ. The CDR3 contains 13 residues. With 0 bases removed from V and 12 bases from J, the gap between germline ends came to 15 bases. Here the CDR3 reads CASSLDLQGRTFF. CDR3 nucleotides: TGCGCCAGCAGCTTGGACCTCCAGGGCCGAACTTTCTTT.

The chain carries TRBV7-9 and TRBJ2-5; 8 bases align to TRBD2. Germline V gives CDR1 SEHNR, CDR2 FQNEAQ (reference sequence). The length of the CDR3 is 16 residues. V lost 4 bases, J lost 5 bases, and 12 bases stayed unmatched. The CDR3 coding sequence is TGTGCCAGCAGCTCGACTACTAGCGGTCGGGCGGAGACCCAGTACTTC. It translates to CASSSTTSGRAETQYF. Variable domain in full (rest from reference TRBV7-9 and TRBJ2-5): DTGVSQNPRHKITKRGQNVTFRCDPISEHNRLYWYRQTLGQGPEFLTYFQNEAQLEKSRLLSDRFSAERPKGSFSTLEIQRTEQGDSAMYLCASSSTTSGRAETQYFGPGTRLLVL.

As DNA, the CDR3 is TGTGCCTGGCGGACAGGGGATAACTATGGCTACACCTTC. Amino acids: CAWRTGDNYGYTF. V usage is TRBV30 and J usage is TRBJ1-2; TRBD1 aligns across 9 bases. Trimming removed 5 bases from V and 1 base from J; junction bases left unmatched: 2. The CDR3 loop spans 13 amino acids. CDR1 GTSNPN and CDR2 SVGIG come from the germline V gene (reference sequence).

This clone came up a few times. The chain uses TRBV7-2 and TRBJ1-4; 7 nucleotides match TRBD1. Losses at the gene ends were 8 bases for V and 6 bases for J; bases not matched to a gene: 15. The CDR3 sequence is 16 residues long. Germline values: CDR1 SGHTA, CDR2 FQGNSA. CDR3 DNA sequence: TGTGCCAGCGTCAGGGGTACAGGGGCCCTCGATGAAAAACTGTTTTTT. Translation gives CASVRGTGALDEKLFF. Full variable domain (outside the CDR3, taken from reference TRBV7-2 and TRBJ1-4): GAGVSQSPSNKVTEKGKDVELRCDPISGHTALYWYRQSLGQGLEFLIYFQGNSAPDKSGLPSDRFSAERTGGSVSTLTIQRTQQEDSAVYLCASVRGTGALDEKLFFGSGTQLSVL.

The CDR3 reads CATSRATIQGGAAIPYEQYF. In DNA form, the CDR3 reads TGTGCCACCAGCAGAGCCACCATCCAAGGGGGCGCGGCGATTCCCTACGAGCAGTACTTC. The chain joins TRBV15 to TRBJ2-7; TRBD1 matches at 7 bases. The CDR3 is 20 amino acids. The germline gives CDR1 LNHNV, CDR2 YYDKDF (reference sequence). V lost 1 base to trimming and J lost 2 bases; unmatched junction nucleotides: 20.

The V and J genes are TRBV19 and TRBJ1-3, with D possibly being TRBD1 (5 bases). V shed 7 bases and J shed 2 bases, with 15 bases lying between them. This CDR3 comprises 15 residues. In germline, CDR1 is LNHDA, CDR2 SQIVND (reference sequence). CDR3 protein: CASTKDARAGNTIYF. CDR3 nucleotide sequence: TGTGCCAGTACTAAAGATGCCAGGGCTGGAAACACCATATATTTT.

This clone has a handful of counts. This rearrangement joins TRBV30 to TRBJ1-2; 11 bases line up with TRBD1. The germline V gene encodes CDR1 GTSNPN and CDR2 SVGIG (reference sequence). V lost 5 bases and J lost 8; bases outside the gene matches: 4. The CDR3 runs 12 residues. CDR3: CAWGQGAEGYTF. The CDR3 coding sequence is TGTGCCTGGGGACAGGGGGCTGAGGGCTACACCTTC.

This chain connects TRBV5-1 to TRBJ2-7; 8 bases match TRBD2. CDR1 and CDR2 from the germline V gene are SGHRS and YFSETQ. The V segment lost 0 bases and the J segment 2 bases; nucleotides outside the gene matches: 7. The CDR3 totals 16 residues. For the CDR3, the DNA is TGCGCCAGCAGCTTGGATCTAGCGGGTTTGACCTACGAGCAGTACTTC. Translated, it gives CASSLDLAGLTYEQYF.

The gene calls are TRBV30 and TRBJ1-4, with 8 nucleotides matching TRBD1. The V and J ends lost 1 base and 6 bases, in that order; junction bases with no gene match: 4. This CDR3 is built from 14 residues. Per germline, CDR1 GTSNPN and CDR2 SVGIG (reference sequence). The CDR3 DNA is TGTGCCTGGAGTGGCTTGACAGGGGATGAAAAACTGTTTTTT. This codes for CAWSGLTGDEKLFF.

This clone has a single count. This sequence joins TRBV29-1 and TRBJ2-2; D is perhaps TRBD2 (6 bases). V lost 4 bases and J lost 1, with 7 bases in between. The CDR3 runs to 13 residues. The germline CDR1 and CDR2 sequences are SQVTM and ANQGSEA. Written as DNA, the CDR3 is TGCAGCGTTGCCGGGAGGAACACCGGGGAGCTGTTTTTT. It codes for CSVAGRNTGELFF.

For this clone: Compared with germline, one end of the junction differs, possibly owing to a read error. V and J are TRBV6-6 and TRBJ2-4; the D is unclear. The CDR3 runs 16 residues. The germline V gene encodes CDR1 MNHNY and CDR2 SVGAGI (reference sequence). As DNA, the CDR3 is TGTGCCAGCAGTTACTCCAGGCGCACGGCCAAAAACAGTCAGTACTTC. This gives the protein CASSYSRRTAKNSQYF.

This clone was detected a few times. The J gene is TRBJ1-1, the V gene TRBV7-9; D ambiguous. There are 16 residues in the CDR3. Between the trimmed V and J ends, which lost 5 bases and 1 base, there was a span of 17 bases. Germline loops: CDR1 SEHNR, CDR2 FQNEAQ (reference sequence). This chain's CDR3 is CASSPPEGRPNTEAFF. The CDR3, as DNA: TGTGCCAGCAGCCCCCCGGAAGGCAGGCCGAACACTGAAGCTTTCTTT.

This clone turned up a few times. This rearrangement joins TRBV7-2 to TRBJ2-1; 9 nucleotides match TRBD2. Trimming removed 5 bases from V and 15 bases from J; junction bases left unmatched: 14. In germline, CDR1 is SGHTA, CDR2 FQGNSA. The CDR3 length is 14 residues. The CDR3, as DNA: TGTGCCAGCAGCCCCCTCGGGGCGGGAGGGCGTACGTTCTTC. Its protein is CASSPLGAGGRTFF.

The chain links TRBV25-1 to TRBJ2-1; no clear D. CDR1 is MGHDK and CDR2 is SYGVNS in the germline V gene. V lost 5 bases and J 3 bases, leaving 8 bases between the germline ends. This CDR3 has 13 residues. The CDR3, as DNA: TGTGCCAGCAGTAACCGGGTCTACAATGAGCAGTTCTTC. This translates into CASSNRVYNEQFF. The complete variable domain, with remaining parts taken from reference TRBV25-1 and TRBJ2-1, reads EADIYQTPRYLVIGTGKKITLECSQTMGHDKMYWYQQDPGMELHLIHYSYGVNSTEKGDLSSESTVSRIRTEHFPLTLESARPSHTSQYLCASSNRVYNEQFFGPGTRLTVL.

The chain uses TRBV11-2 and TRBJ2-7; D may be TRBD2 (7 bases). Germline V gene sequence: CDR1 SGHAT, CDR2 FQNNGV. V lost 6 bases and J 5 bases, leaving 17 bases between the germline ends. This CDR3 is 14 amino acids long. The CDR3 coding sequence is TGTGCCAGCAGACTGGGGGGGCTTCCCCACGAGCAGTACTTC. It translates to CASRLGGLPHEQYF.

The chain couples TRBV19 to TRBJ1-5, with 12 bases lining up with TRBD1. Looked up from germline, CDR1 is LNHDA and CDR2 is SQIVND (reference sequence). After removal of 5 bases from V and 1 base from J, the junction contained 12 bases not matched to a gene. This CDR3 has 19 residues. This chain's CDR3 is CASSAGTGGRRLSNQPQHF. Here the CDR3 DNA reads TGTGCCAGTAGTGCCGGGACAGGGGGCAGGAGGCTAAGCAATCAGCCCCAGCATTTT.